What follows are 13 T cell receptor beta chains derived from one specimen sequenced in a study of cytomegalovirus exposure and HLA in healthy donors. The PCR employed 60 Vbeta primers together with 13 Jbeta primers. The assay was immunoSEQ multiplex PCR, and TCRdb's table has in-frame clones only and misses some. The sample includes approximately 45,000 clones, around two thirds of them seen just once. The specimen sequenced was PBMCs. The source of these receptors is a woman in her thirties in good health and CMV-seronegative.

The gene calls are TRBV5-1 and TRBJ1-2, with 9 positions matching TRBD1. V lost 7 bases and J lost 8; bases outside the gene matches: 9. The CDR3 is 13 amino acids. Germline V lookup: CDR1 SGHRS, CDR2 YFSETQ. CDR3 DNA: TGCGCCAGCCGGGGGACAGGGCTTTTCGGCTACACCTTC. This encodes CASRGTGLFGYTF.

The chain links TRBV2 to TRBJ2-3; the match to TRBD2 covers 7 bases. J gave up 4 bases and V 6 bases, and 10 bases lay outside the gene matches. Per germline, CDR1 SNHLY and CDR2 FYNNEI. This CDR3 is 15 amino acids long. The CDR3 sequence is CASRLVGGSADTQYF. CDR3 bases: TGTGCCAGCAGGCTTGTCGGCGGGAGCGCAGATACGCAGTATTTT.

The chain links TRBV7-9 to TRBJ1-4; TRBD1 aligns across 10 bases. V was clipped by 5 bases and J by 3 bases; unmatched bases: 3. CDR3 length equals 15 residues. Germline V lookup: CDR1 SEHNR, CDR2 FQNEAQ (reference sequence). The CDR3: CASSRQGAANEKLFF. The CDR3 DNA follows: TGTGCCAGCAGCCGACAGGGGGCGGCTAATGAAAAACTGTTTTTT.

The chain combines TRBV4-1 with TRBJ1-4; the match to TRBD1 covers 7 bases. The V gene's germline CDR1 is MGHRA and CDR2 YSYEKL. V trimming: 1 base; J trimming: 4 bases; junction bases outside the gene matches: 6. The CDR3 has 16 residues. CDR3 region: CASSQGQQGNNEKLFF. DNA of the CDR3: TGCGCCAGCAGCCAAGGACAACAGGGGAATAATGAAAAACTGTTTTTT.

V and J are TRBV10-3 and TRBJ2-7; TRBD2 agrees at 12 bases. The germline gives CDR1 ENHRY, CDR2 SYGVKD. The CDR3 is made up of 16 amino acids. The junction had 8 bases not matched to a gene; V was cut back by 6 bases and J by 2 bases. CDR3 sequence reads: CAISPPGLAGTYEQYF. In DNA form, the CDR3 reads TGTGCCATCAGCCCACCCGGACTAGCGGGAACCTACGAGCAGTACTTC.

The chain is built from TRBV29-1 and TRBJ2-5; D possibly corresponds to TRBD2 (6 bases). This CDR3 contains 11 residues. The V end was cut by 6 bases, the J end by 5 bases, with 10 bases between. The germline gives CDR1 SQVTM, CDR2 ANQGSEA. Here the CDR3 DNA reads TGCAGCGTGGGCCGGGGGGAGACCCAGTACTTC. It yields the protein CSVGRGETQYF.

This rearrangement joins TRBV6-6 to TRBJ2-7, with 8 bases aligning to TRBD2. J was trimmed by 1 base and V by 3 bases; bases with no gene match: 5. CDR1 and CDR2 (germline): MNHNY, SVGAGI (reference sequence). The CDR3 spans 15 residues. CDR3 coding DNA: TGTGCCAGCAGTTATGGAGCGGGAGTATCCTACGAGCAGTACTTC. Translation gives CASSYGAGVSYEQYF.

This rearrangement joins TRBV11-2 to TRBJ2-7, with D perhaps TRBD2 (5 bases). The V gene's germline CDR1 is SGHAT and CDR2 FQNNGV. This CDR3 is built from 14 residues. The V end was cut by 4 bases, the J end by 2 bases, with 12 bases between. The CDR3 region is CASSSRGGPYEQYF. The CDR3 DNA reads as TGTGCCAGCAGCTCACGGGGTGGTCCCTACGAGCAGTACTTC.

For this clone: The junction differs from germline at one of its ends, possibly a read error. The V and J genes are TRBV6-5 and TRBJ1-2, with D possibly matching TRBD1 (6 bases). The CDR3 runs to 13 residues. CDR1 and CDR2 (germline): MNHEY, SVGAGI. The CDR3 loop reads CASSYGGHYGCTF. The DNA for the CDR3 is TGTGCCAGCAGTTACGGGGGACACTATGGCTGCACCTTC.

The CDR3 coding sequence is TGTGCCAGCAGCTCCGGATATATCAACTCCGGAGGCACAGATACGCAGTATTTT. Translated: CASSSGYINSGGTDTQYF. The chain combines TRBV5-4 with TRBJ2-3; the D is unclear. CDR3 length equals 18 residues. V was cut by 3 bases and J by 1 base, with 21 bases left in between. CDR1 is SGHNT, CDR2 YYREEE, per germline (reference sequence).

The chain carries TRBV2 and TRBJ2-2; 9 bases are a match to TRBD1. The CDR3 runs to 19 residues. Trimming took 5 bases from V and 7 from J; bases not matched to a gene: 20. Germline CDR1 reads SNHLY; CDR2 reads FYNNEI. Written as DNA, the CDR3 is TGTGCCAGCAGTCGATCGTCCGTGGGGAGAATGACAGGGGGCGGGGAGCTGTTTTTT. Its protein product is CASSRSSVGRMTGGGELFF.

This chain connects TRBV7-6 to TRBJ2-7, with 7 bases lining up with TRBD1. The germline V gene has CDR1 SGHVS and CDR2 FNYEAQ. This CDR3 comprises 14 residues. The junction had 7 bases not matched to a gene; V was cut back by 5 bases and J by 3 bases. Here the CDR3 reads CASSQRDSYYEQYF. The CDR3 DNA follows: TGTGCCAGCAGCCAAAGGGACAGTTACTACGAGCAGTACTTC.

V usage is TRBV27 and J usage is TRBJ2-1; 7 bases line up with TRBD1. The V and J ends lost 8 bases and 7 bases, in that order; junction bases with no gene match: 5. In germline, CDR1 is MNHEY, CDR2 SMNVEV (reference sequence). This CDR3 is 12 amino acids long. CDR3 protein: CASRDRSNEQFF. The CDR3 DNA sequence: TGTGCCAGCCGGGACAGAAGTAATGAGCAGTTCTTC.